This TCR beta chain originates from a study of human T cells and chemical hapten exposure. Germline V gene lookup returns CDR1 LNHNV and CDR2 YYDKDF (reference sequence). The CDR3 has 16 amino acids. Deletions cut 5 bases from V and 5 bases from J, with 19 bases between. TCRdb redid the calling of the RACE reads with MiXCR, one entry per CDR3 protein. The table lists 250,000 or so distinct CDR3 sequences, 8.6% of them singletons. Sample time point: pre-sensitization, week 0. Indicated treatment: therapeutic diphenylcyclopropenone sensitization with weekly scalp DPC. This clonotype came up many times. The receptor comes from a woman aged 40 to 50 with alopecia areata. Some clones in this sample may be carry-over from other donors' samples. The chain employs TRBV15 and TRBJ1-5; D is possibly TRBD1 (5 bases). Sequencing used whole blood, obtained in connection with sensitization to the hapten diphenylcyclopropenone (DPC). The CDR3 nucleotides are TGTGCCACCAGCGTACTTGGGACGGCTCAAGATCAGCCCCAGCATTTT. Encoded protein: CATSVLGTAQDQPQHF.